This T cell receptor (beta chain) was sequenced in a study of blood T cell repertoires in COVID-19. In the study overall: The origin of the acute and convalescent COVID-19 samples was the United States, Italy and Spain.

Sequencing was performed with immunoSEQ multiplex PCR; in TCRdb, only in-frame clones are kept and a portion is missing. Counted here are 200,000 or so clones, 60% to 85% occurring once; the ten biggest clones make up 15% to 20%. This CDR3 has 14 residues. V was shortened by 5 bases and J by 2 bases, with 11 bases between the two germline ends. Germline V gives CDR1 MDHEN, CDR2 SYDVKM. Specimen: peripheral blood. The source is a man aged 55 to 70 with active or convalescent COVID-19. The J gene is TRBJ2-3, the V gene TRBV28; possibly TRBD2 for D (6 bases). CDR3 sequence (DNA): TGTGCCAGCAGTCCTAGCGAGAACACAGATACGCAGTATTTT. It translates to CASSPSENTDTQYF.